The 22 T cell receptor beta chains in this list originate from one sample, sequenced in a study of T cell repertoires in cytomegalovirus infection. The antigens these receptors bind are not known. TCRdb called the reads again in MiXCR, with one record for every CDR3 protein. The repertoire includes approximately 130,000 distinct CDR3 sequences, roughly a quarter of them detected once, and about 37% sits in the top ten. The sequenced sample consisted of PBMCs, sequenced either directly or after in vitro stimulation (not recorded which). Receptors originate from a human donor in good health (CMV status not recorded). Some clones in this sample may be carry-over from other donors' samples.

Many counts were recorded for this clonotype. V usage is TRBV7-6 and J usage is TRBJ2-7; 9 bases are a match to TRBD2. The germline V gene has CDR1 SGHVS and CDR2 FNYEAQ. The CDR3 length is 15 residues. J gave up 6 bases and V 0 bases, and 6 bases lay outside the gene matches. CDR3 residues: CASSLAVSGSGEQYF. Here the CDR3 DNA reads TGTGCCAGCAGCTTAGCTGTTAGCGGGAGTGGCGAGCAGTACTTC.

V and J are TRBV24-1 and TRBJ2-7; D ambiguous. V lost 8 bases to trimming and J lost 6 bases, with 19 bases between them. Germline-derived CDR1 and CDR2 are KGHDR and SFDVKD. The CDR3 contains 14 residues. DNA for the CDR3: TGTGCCACCATTCCGCTTAGGGTCCAGTTCGAGCAGTACGTC. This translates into CATIPLRVQFEQYV.

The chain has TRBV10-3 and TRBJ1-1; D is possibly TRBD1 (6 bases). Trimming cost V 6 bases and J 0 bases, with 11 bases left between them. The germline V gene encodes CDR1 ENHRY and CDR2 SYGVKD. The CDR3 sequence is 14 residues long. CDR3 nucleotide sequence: TGTGCCATCAGCAGACAGGTCCTGAACACTGAAGCTTTCTTT. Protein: CAISRQVLNTEAFF.

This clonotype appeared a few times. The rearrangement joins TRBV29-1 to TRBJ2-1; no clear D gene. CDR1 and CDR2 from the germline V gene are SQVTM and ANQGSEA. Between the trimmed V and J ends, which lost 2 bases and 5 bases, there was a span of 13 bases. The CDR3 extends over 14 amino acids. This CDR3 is CSVELRTFHNEQFF. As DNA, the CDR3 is TGCAGCGTTGAACTGAGGACCTTCCACAATGAGCAGTTCTTC.

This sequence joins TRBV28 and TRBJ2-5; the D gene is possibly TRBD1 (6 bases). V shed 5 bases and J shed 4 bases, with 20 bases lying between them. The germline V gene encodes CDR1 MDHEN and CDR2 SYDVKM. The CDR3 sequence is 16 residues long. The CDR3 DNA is TGTGCCAGCAGTACAGAATACAGGGTCGGGGTAGAGACCCAGTACTTC. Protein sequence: CASSTEYRVGVETQYF.

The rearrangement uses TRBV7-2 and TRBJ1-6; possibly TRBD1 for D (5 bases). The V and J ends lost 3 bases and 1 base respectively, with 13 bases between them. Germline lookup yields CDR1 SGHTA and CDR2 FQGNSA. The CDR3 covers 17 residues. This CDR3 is CASSFFLGESYNSPLHF. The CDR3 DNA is TGTGCCAGCAGCTTTTTTTTAGGGGAGTCCTATAATTCACCCCTCCACTTT.

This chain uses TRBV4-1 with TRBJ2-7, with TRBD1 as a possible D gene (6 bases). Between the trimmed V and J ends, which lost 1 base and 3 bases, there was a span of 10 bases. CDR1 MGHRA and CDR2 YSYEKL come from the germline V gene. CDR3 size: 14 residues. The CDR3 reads CASSQGLRGYEQYF. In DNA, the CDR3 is TGCGCCAGCAGCCAAGGCCTCAGGGGCTACGAGCAGTACTTC.

CDR3: CASSHMAGPLDEQFF. In DNA, the CDR3 is TGTGCCAGCAGCCATATGGCGGGACCACTGGATGAGCAGTTCTTC. This sequence joins TRBV14 and TRBJ2-1, with D perhaps matching TRBD2 (6 bases). Germline CDR1 SGHDN, CDR2 FVKESK. The CDR3 runs 15 residues. V lost 3 bases and J 8 bases, leaving 17 bases between the germline ends. The full variable domain, its missing parts supplied by reference TRBV14 and TRBJ2-1, is EAGVTQFPSHSVIEKGQTVTLRCDPISGHDNLYWYRRVMGKEIKFLLHFVKESKQDESGMPNNRFLAERTGGTYSTLKVQPAELEDSGVYFCASSHMAGPLDEQFFGPGTRLTVL.

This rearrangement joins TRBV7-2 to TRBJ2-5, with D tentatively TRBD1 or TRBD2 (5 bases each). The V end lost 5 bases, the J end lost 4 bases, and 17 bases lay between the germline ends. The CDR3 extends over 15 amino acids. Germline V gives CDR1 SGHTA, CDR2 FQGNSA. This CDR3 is CASSLGARGPETQYF. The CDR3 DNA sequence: TGTGCCAGCAGCCTAGGCGCCCGGGGACCAGAGACCCAGTACTTC. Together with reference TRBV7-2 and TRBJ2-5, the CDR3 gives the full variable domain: GAGVSQSPSNKVTEKGKDVELRCDPISGHTALYWYRQSLGQGLEFLIYFQGNSAPDKSGLPSDRFSAERTGGSVSTLTIQRTQQEDSAVYLCASSLGARGPETQYFGPGTRLLVL.

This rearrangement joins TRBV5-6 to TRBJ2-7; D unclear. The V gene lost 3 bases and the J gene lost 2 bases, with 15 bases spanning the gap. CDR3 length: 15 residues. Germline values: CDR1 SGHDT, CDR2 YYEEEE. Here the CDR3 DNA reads TGTGCCAGCAGCTCTCAGACGGATTACCCCTACGAGCAGTACTTC. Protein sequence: CASSSQTDYPYEQYF.

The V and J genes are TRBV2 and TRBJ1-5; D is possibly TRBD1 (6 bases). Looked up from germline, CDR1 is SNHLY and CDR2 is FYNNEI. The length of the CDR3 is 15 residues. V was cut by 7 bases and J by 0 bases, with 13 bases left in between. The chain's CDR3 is CASTGTPTSNQPQHF. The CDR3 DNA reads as TGTGCCAGCACCGGGACACCGACTAGCAATCAGCCCCAGCATTTT.

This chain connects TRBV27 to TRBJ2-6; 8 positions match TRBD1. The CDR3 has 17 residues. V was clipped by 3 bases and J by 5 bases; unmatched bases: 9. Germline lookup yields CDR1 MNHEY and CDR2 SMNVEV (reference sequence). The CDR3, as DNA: TGTGCCAGCAGTTTTTTACGGACAGGGAACTGGGCCAACGTCCTGACTTTC. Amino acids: CASSFLRTGNWANVLTF.

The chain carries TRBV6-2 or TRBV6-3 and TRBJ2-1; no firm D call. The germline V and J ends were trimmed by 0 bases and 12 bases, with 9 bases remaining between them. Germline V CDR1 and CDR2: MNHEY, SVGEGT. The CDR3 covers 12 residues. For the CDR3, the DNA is TGTGCCAGCAGTTACTCGGAGCTCCCGCAGTTCTTC. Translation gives CASSYSELPQFF.

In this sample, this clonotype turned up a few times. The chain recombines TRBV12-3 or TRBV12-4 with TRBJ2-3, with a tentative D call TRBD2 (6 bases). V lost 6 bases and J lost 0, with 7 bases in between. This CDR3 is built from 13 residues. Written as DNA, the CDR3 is TGTGCCAGCAGCGGGAGTAGCACAGATACGCAGTATTTT. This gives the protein CASSGSSTDTQYF.

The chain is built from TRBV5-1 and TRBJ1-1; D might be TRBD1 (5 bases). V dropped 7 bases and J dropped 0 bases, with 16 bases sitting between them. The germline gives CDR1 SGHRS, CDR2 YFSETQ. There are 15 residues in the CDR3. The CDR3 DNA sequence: TGCGCCAGCGCCCCTACCGGGACGGTGAACACTGAAGCTTTCTTT. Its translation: CASAPTGTVNTEAFF.

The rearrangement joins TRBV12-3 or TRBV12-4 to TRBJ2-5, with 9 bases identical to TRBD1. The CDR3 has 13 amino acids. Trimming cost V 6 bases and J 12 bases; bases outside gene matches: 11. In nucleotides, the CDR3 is TGTGCCAGCAGCAGGGACAGGGTTGTGAGGGAGTACTTC. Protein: CASSRDRVVREYF.

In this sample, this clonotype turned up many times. In nucleotides, the CDR3 is TGTGCCAGCAGCTTACGACTAGCGGGACCGAACCAAGAGACCCAGTACTTC. Translation gives CASSLRLAGPNQETQYF. The chain has TRBV7-2 and TRBJ2-5; TRBD2 matches at 11 bases. The ends lost 2 bases at V and 0 bases at J; junction bases unmatched: 5. The CDR3 is made up of 17 amino acids. CDR1 and CDR2 (germline): SGHTA, FQGNSA.

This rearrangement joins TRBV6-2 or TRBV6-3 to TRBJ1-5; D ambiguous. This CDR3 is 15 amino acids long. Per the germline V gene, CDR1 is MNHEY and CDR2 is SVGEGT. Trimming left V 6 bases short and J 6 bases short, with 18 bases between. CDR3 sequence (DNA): TGTGCCAGCAGCCCCCCTAACGCCCATCGTCAGCCCCAGCATTTT. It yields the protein CASSPPNAHRQPQHF.

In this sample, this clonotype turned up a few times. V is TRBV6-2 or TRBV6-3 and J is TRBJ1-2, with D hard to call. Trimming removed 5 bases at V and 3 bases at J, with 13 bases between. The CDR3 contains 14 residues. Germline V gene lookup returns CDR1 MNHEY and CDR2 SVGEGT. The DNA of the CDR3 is TGTGCCAGCAGTGACCATTTTGGATACTATGGCTACACCTTC. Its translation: CASSDHFGYYGYTF.

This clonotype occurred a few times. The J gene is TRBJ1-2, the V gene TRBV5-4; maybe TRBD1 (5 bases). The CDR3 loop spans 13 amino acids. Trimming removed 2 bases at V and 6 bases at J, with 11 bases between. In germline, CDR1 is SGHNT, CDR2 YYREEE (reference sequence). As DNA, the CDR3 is TGTGCCAGCAGCTTCTCCTTGGGGGATGGCTACACCTTC. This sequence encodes CASSFSLGDGYTF.

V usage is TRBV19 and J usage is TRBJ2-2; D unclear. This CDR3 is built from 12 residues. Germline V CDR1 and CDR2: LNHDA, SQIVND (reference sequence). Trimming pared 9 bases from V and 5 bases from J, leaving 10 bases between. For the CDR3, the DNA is TGTGCCAGCCGGACGCGAACCGGGGAGCTGTTTTTT. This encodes CASRTRTGELFF.

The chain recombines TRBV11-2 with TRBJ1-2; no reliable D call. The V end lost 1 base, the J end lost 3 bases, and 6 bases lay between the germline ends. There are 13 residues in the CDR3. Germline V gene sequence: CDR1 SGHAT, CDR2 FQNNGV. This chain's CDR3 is CASSLAMDYGYTF. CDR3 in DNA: TGTGCCAGCAGCTTAGCCATGGACTATGGCTACACCTTC.